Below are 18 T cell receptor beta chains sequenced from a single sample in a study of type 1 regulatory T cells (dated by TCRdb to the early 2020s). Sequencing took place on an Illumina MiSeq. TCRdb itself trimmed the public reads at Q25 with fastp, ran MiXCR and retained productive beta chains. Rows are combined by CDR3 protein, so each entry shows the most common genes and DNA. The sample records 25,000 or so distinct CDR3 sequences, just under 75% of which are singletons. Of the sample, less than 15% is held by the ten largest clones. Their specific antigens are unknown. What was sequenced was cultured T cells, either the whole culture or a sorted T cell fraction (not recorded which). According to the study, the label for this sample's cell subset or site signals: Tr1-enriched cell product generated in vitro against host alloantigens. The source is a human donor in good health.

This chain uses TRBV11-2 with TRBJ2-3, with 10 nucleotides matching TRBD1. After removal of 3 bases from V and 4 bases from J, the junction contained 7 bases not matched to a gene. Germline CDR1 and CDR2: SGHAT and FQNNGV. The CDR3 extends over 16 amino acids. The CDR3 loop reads CASSFQPGTGADTQYF. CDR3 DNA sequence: TGTGCCAGCAGCTTCCAGCCCGGGACAGGGGCAGATACGCAGTATTTT.

Here the CDR3 DNA reads TGCGCCAGCAGCTTCCCTGCGGCGAACACCGGGGAGCTGTTTTTT. Residues: CASSFPAANTGELFF. V and J are TRBV5-1 and TRBJ2-2, with D uncertain. Germline CDR1 is SGHRS and CDR2 is YFSETQ. This CDR3 has 15 amino acids. V gave up 2 bases and J gave up 0 bases, with 8 bases separating them.

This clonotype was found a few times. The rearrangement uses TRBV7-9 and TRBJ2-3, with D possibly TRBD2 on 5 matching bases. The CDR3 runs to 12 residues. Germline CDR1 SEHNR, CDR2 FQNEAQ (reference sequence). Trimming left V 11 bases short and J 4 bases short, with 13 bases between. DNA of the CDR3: TGTGCCGTCCCTGACGGGGCAGATACGCAGTATTTT. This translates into CAVPDGADTQYF.

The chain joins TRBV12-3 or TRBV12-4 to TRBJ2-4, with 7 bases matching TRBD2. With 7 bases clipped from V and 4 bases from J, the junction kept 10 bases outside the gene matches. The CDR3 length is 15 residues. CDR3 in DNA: TGTGCCAGCACTCCGGGCCCGCGGGGGAAAAACATTCAGTACTTC. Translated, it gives CASTPGPRGKNIQYF.

The CDR3 bases are TGTGCCAGTGCGGACAGGGGCCCTGAAAAACTGTTTTTT. This translates into CASADRGPEKLFF. V and J are TRBV19 and TRBJ1-4; 9 bases match TRBD1. V shed 8 bases, J shed 7 bases, and the junction held 5 bases outside the gene matches. CDR1 and CDR2 (germline): LNHDA, SQIVND (reference sequence). The CDR3 totals 13 residues. Combining the CDR3 with reference TRBV19 and TRBJ1-4 gives the whole variable domain DGGITQSPKYLFRKEGQNVTLSCEQNLNHDAMYWYRQDPGQGLRLIYYSQIVNDFQKGDIAEGYSVSREKKESFPLTVTSAQKNPTAFYLCASADRGPEKLFFGSGTQLSVL.

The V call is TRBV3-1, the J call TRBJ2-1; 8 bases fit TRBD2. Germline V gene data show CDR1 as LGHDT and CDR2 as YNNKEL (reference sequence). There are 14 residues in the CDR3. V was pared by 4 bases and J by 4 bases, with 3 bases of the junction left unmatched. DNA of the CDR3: TGTGCCAGCAGCCCATCTAGCGGGTACAATGAGCAGTTCTTC. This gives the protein CASSPSSGYNEQFF.

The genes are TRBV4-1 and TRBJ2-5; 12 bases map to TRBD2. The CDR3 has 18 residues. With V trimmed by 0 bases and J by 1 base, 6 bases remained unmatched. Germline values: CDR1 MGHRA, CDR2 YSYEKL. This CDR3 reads CASSQEALAGGIQETQYF. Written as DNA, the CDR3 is TGCGCCAGCAGCCAAGAAGCGCTAGCGGGGGGGATCCAAGAGACCCAGTACTTC.

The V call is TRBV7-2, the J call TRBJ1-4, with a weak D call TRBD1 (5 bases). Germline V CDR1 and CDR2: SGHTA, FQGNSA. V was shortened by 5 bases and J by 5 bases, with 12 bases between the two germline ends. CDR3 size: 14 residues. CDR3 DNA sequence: TGTGCCAGCAGCCGACAGAGAGGGAATGAAAAACTGTTTTTT. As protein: CASSRQRGNEKLFF.

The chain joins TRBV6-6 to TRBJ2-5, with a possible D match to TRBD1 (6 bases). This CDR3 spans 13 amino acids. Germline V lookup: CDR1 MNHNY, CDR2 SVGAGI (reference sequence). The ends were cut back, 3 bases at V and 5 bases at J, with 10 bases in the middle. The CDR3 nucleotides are TGTGCCAGCAGTTATTCTGGGGGCGAGACCCAGTACTTC. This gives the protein CASSYSGGETQYF.

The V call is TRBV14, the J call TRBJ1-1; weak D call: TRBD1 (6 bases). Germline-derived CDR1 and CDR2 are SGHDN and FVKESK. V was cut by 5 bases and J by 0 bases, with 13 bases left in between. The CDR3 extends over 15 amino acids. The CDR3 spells CASSAGVPMNTEAFF. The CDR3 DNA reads TGTGCCAGCAGCGCAGGGGTTCCTATGAACACTGAAGCTTTCTTT.

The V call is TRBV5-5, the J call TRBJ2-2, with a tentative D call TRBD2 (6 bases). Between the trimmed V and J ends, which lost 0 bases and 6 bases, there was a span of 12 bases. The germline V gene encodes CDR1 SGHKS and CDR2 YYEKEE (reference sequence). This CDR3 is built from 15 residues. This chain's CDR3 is CASSLVAGSAGELFF. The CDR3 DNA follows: TGTGCCAGCAGCTTGGTTGCGGGGTCGGCCGGGGAGCTGTTTTTT.

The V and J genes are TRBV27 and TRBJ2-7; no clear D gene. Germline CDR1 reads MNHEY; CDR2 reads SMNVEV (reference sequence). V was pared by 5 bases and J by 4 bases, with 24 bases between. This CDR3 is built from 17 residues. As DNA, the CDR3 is TGTGCCAGCAGTCCCCTTCGCCGGCCAGGTCAGAGTTACGAGCAGTACTTC. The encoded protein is CASSPLRRPGQSYEQYF.

CDR3 sequence: CASSREYTQYF. In DNA, the CDR3 is TGTGCCAGCAGCAGGGAGTATACGCAGTATTTT. The chain links TRBV5-6 to TRBJ2-3, with D perhaps TRBD2 (5 bases). This CDR3 contains 11 residues. V was trimmed by 4 bases and J by 7 bases, leaving 7 bases between them. Looked up from germline, CDR1 is SGHDT and CDR2 is YYEEEE.

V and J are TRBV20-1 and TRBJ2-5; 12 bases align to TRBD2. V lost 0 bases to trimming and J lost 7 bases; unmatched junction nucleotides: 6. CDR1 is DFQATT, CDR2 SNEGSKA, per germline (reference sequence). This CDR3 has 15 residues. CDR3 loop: CSARDLAGGFGTQYF. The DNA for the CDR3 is TGCAGTGCTAGAGATCTAGCGGGGGGGTTTGGGACCCAGTACTTC.

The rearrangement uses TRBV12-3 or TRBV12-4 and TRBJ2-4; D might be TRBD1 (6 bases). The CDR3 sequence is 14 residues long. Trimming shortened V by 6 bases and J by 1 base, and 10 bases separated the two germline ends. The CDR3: CASRPTGAKNIQYF. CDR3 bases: TGTGCCAGCAGACCTACAGGGGCCAAAAACATTCAGTACTTC.

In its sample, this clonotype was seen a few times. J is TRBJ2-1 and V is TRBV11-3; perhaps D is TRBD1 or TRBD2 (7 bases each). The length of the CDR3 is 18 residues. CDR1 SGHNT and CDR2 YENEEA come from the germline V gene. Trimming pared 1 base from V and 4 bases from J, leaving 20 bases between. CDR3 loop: CASSLGVGDREGYNEQFF. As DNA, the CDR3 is TGTGCCAGCAGCTTAGGGGTGGGCGACAGGGAGGGTTACAATGAGCAGTTCTTC.

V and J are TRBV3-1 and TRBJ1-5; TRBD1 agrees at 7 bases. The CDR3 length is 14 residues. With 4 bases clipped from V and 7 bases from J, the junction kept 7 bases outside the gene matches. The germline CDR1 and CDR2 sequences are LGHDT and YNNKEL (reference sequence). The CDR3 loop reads CASSRGTVRQPQHF. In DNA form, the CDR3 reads TGTGCCAGCAGCCGAGGGACAGTAAGACAGCCCCAGCATTTT.

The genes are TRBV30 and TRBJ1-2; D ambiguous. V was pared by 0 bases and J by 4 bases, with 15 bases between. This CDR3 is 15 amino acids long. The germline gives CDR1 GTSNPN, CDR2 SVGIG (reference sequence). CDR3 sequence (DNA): TGTGCCTGGAGTGTGAGCCTGGGATCAACCTATGGCTACACCTTC. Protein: CAWSVSLGSTYGYTF.